The T cell receptor beta chain under discussion was sequenced for a study of cytomegalovirus exposure and HLA in healthy donors. Whole-study findings and limits: When a later analysis was performed, an Asian-associated ancestry cluster reportedly had fewer N-insertions than the roughly 700-donor mean.

This CDR3 comprises 13 residues. J gave up 4 bases and V 4 bases, and 3 bases lay outside the gene matches. Germline values: CDR1 SGHNT, CDR2 YYREEE (reference sequence). This clone was seen a single time. Its specificity is not known. It was with 60 Vbeta and 13 Jbeta primers that the PCR ran. Authors' processing steps: An analysis performed later counted roughly 80 million unique TCR beta chains (roughly 11 million of them shared). Clones were read by immunoSEQ multiplex PCR, and TCRdb kept only the in-frame ones, dropping some. V and J calls and clone size are copied from that table; D and trimming were computed from the DNA. The sample has around 89,000 clones; 65% to 80% are singletons.

The TCR sequence derives from a man between 35 and 55 years old in good health and CMV-seronegative. The specimen sequenced was PBMCs. The chain joins TRBV5-4 to TRBJ1-2; TRBD1 agrees at 8 bases. As DNA, the CDR3 is TGTGCCAGCAGCCAGGACAGGGTCTATGGCTACACCTTC. Translated: CASSQDRVYGYTF.